The present T cell receptor beta chain was sequenced within a study of shared clonotypes between healthy human individuals. This clone was counted between two and nine times. The assay was immunoSEQ multiplex PCR, and TCRdb's table has in-frame clones only and misses some. The sample records about 1 million clones, 75% to 80% being singletons. The sequence was collected from a man younger than 30 in good health. Some clones in this sample may be carry-over from other donors' samples. The sample taken for sequencing was memory CD4+ T cells from PBMCs. Regarding subset: CD45RA-negative fraction.

CDR3 DNA sequence: TGCGCCAGCAGTGAGCAGGCGGCCTACTATGGCTACACCTTC. This translates into CASSEQAAYYGYTF. V is TRBV10-2 and J is TRBJ1-2; D call uncertain. Per the germline V gene, CDR1 is WSHSY and CDR2 is SAAADI. V dropped 2 bases and J dropped 3 bases, with 10 bases sitting between them. The CDR3 spans 14 residues.